The rows below give T cell receptor beta chains drawn from one sample of a study of blood T cell repertoires in COVID-19. The protocol was immunoSEQ multiplex PCR, while the TCRdb copy is restricted to in-frame clones and leaves out a portion. The top ten hold roughly 1.2% of the sample, which has over 350,000 clones, more than 75% seen once. Sequenced: PBMCs or T cells enriched from blood (not recorded which). All receptors come from a woman in her late teens or twenties who had recovered from COVID-19. The CDR3 runs from the conserved cysteine through the conserved F or W. The D gene is left open where the match is weak. The listing skips clone size in some rows; elsewhere it reads once, few, many or a size class.

j_call v_call d_call clone_size cdr3_nt cdr3_aa
TRBJ2-3 TRBV2 TRBD1 NA TGTGCCAGCAGTCCGGACAGGGGGACAGATACGCAGTATTTT CASSPDRGTDTQYF
TRBJ2-1 TRBV5-4 NA NA TGTGCCAGCAGGGACGGGGGATCTGACCAGTTCTTC CASRDGGSDQFF
TRBJ1-3 TRBV10-3 TRBD1 NA TGTGCCGTAAGGGGGACAGCTGGAAACACCATATATTTT CAVRGTAGNTIYF
TRBJ2-5 TRBV5-4 NA NA TGTGCCAGCAGCTATACACGGGGAGAAGAGACCCAGTACTTC CASSYTRGEETQYF
TRBJ2-1 TRBV5-3 TRBD2 once TGTGCCAGAAGCTTAGGGACTAGTGCCTACAATGAGCAGTTCTTC CARSLGTSAYNEQFF
TRBJ1-2 TRBV6-5 NA NA TGTGCCAGCAGTCGAAGTGGACTACACCTCTATGGCTACACCTTC CASSRSGLHLYGYTF
TRBJ1-6 TRBV9 TRBD1 few TGTGCCAGCAGCGTCAGACCGGGACAGAATTCACCCCTCCACTTT CASSVRPGQNSPLHF
TRBJ1-1 TRBV28 NA NA TGTGCCAGCAGTGGGCGCACTGAAGCTTTCTTT CASSGRTEAFF
TRBJ2-7 TRBV4-1 NA NA TGCGCCAGCAGCCAAGATAGAGACAGAACCTACGAGCAGTACTTC CASSQDRDRTYEQYF
TRBJ1-5 TRBV27 NA NA TGTGCCAGCAGTTTGGGCGGGAAAGTTTGGGGGGGACAAGATCCTAGCAATCAGCCCCAGCATTTT CASSLGGKVWGGQDPSNQPQHF